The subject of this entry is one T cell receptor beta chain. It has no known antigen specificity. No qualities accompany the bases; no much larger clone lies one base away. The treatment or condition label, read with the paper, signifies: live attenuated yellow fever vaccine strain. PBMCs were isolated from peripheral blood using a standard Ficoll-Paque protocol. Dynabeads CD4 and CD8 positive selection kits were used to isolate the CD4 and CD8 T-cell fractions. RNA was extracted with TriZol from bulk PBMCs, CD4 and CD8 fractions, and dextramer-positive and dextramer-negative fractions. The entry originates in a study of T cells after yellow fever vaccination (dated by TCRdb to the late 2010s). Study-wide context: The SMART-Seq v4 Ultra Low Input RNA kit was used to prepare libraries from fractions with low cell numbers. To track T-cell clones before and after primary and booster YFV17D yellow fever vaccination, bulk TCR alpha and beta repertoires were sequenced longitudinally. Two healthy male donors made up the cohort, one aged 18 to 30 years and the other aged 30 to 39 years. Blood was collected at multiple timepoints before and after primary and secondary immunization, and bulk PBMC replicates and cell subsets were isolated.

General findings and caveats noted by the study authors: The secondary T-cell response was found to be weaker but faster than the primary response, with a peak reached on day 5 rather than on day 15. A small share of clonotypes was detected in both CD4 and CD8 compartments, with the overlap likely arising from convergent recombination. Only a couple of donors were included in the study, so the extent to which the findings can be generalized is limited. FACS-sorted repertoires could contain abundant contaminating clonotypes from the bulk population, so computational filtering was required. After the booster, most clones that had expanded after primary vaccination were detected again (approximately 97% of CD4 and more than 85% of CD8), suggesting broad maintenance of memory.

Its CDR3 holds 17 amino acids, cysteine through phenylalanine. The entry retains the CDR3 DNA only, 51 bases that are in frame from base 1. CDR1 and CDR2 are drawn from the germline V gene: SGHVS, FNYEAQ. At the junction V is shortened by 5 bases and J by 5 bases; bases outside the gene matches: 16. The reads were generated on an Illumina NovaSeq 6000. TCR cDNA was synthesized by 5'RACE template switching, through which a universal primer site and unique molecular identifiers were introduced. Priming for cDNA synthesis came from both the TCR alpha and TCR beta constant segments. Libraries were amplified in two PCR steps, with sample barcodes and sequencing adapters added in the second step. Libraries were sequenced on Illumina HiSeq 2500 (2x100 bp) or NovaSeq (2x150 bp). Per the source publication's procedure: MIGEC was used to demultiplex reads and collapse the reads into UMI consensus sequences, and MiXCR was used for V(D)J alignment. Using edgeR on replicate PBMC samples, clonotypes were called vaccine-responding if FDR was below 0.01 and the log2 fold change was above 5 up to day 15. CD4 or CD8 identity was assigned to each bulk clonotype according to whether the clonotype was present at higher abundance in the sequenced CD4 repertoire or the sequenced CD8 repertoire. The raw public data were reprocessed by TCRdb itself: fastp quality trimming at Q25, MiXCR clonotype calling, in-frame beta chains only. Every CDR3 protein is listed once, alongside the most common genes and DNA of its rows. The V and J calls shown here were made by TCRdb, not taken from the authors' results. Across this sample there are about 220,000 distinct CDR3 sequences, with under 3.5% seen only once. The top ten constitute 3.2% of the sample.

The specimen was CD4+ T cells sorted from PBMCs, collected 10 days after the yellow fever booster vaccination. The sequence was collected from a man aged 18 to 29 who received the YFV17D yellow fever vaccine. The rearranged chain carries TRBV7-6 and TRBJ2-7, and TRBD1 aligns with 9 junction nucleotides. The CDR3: CASSKPAGQGNPNEQYF. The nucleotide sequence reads TGTGCCAGCAGCAAACCCGCGGGACAGGGAAACCCCAACGAGCAGTACTTC.